This T cell receptor (beta chain) originates from a study of cytomegalovirus exposure and HLA in healthy donors. Clones were sequenced by immunoSEQ multiplex PCR, and TCRdb holds only the in-frame ones, with some missing. Of 110,000 to 150,000 clones listed, roughly 90% were seen once; the top ten hold roughly 3%. Study-wide results and limits: In the 95 to 150 validation repertoires, a later analysis found that first-cohort TCR clusters tended to co-occur. 164 TCR beta chains were listed as cytomegalovirus-associated.

Per germline, CDR1 MDHEN and CDR2 SYDVKM. This CDR3 spans 15 amino acids. With 5 bases removed from V and 4 bases from J, the gap between germline ends came to 18 bases. About this clone itself: Its specificity is unknown.

Sequenced: PBMCs. This clonotype was sampled from a man between 18 and 35 years old in good health and CMV-seronegative. V is TRBV28 and J is TRBJ2-7; D ambiguous. CDR3 amino acids: CASSPHAPARYEQYF. The CDR3 nucleotides are TGTGCCAGCAGTCCCCACGCCCCAGCTAGGTACGAGCAGTACTTC. The full variable domain, in which reference TRBV28 and TRBJ2-7 provide the parts outside the CDR3, is DVKVTQSSRYLVKRTGEKVFLECVQDMDHENMFWYRQDPGLGLRLIYFSYDVKMKEKGDIPEGYSVSREKKERFSLILESASTNQTSMYLCASSPHAPARYEQYFGPGTRLTVT.